This paragraph covers one T cell receptor beta chain sequence. This sample stems from a study of CD8+ T cells in alopecia areata. Extraction and reverse transcription of RNA yielded cDNA as the sequencing template. This table comes from immunoSEQ multiplex PCR, and its TCRdb copy is limited to in-frame clones, with some not included. The table lists roughly 150,000 clones, around half of them singletons, with approximately 19% in the top ten. Germline-derived CDR1 and CDR2 are LGHNA and YSLEER. V shed 0 bases and J shed 9 bases, with 24 bases lying between them. CDR3 size: 18 residues. V is TRBV4-3 and J is TRBJ1-5; D possibly corresponds to TRBD1 (6 bases). The origin of this receptor is a human donor with alopecia areata. The source material was CD8+ T cells sorted from blood, sampled at week 0. CDR3 sequence reads: CASSQDRGGGQLFRPQHF. CDR3 DNA sequence: TGCGCCAGCAGCCAAGATAGAGGTGGAGGACAGCTTTTTAGGCCCCAGCATTTT.